Listed here is a single TCR beta chain. Participants were aged roughly 18 to 90 years, lived in 20 to 30 US areas, and enrolled virtually. Resolution of symptoms, clearance, or two negative PCRs was present in recovered Cohort 3 donors. The length of the CDR3 is 15 residues. Trimming pared 4 bases from V and 0 bases from J, leaving 12 bases between. Germline V gene lookup returns CDR1 LGHNA and CDR2 YSLEER. The record originates from a study of blood T cell repertoires in COVID-19. Sequencing was performed with immunoSEQ multiplex PCR; in TCRdb, only in-frame clones are kept and a portion is missing. The sample comprises about 160,000 clones, around 80% of which are singletons, and nearly 8% rests with the top ten.

What was sequenced was PBMCs or T cells enriched from blood (not recorded which). The chain couples TRBV4-3 to TRBJ1-2; no reliable D call. The clonotype comes from a woman aged 45-59 years who had recovered from COVID-19. The CDR3 bases are TGCGCCAGCAGCCTGTACGTCGGTTCTAACTATGGCTACACCTTC. Its translation is CASSLYVGSNYGYTF.